The rows below give T cell receptor beta chains drawn from one sample of a study of CD8 T cells in ankylosing spondylitis. TCRdb used MiXCR to reprocess the 5' RACE reads, holding one entry per CDR3 protein. The data contain hundreds of thousands of distinct CDR3 sequences, roughly 12% of them singletons. The sequenced material came from blood, either unsorted or a sorted T cell fraction (not recorded which). These receptors were obtained from a male donor with ankylosing spondylitis. CDR3s include the opening cysteine and the closing phenylalanine or tryptophan. D genes are given only for firm matches. Clone size is given for some rows only: seen once, a few or many times, or a class if the clone is expanded.

j_gene | v_gene | abundance | d_gene | CDR3nt | CDR3aa
TRBJ1-2 | TRBV6-2/TRBV6-3 | few | - | TGTGCCAGCAGTTACTCAGATGCAAGATACTTC | CASSYSDARYF
TRBJ1-3 | TRBV15 | many | TRBD1 | TGTGCCACCAGCACGTCACGGACAGGGCGCTCTGGAAACACCATATATTTT | CATSTSRTGRSGNTIYF
TRBJ1-3 | TRBV2 | many | - | TGTGCCAGCAGTGAAGCGAGGGGGTCTGGAAACACCATATATTTT | CASSEARGSGNTIYF
TRBJ2-1 | TRBV19 | - | - | TGTGCCAGTAGTCGCACAGGGTCACGGAACAATGAGCAGTTCTTC | CASSRTGSRNNEQFF
TRBJ2-3 | TRBV10-3 | few | - | TGTGCCATCAGTGAGGGACCCTTGAGCACAGATACGCAGTATTTT | CAISEGPLSTDTQYF
TRBJ2-1 | TRBV7-8 | many | - | TGTGCCAGCAGCCCAACTCGGGGGAATGAGCAGTTCTTC | CASSPTRGNEQFF
TRBJ2-6 | TRBV28 | few | - | TGTGCCAGCGGACAGCCGGGGGCCAACGTCCTGACTTTC | CASGQPGANVLTF
TRBJ1-2 | TRBV20-1 | few | - | TGCAGTGCTACGACGGGGGAGAACTATGGCTACACCTTC | CSATTGENYGYTF
TRBJ1-3 | TRBV15 | few | TRBD1 | TGTGCCACCAGCAGAGCGGACAGGGGAGGTAACACCATATATTTT | CATSRADRGGNTIYF
TRBJ1-1 | TRBV14 | - | - | TGTGCCAGCAGCCAAGACTGGAATATGAACACTGAAGCTTTCTTT | CASSQDWNMNTEAFF
TRBJ1-1 | TRBV20-1 | - | - | TGCAGTGCTAGAACGTCGAACACTGAAGCTTTCTTT | CSARTSNTEAFF
TRBJ2-1 | TRBV2 | few | TRBD2 | TGTGCCAGCAGTGGAGTCAGACTAGCGGGACACAATGAGCAGTTCTTC | CASSGVRLAGHNEQFF
TRBJ2-7 | TRBV24-1 | - | - | TGTGCCACCAGTGATCAAACGTCCTCCCCCCCTTTGAGGGAGCAGTACTTC | CATSDQTSSPPLREQYF
TRBJ1-4 | TRBV6-6 | few | - | TGTGCCAGCAGCTCTCCACTGTTTGAAAAACTGTTTTTT | CASSSPLFEKLFF
TRBJ2-7 | TRBV9 | - | - | TGTGCCAGCAGCGTAGAGATAGCTCGGGAGCAGTACTTC | CASSVEIAREQYF
TRBJ1-2 | TRBV9 | few | - | TGTGCCAGCAGCCCTTATAGACAGTCTAACTATGGCTACACCTTC | CASSPYRQSNYGYTF
TRBJ2-1 | TRBV18 | few | - | TGTGCCAGCCCACAAACTAGTGATGGTGAGCAGTTCTTC | CASPQTSDGEQFF
TRBJ2-7 | TRBV20-1 | - | TRBD2 | TGCAGTGCTCTCTGGACTAGCGGGAGCGGAGAGCAGTACTTC | CSALWTSGSGEQYF
TRBJ2-2 | TRBV12-3/TRBV12-4 | - | - | TGTGCCAGCAGTTTAACATCATACACCGGGGAGCTGTTTTTT | CASSLTSYTGELFF
TRBJ2-1 | TRBV6-1 | few | TRBD2 | TGTGCCAGCAGCCGCGGACTAGCGGGAGTCAATGAGCAGTTCTTC | CASSRGLAGVNEQFF
TRBJ1-1 | TRBV20-1 | few | - | TGCAGTGCTCAGAGAGCCACTGAAGCTTTCTTT | CSAQRATEAFF
TRBJ2-5 | TRBV29-1 | many | - | TGCAGCGTTGAAAGGGTTGGTCTAGCGTTCGGAGAGACCCAGTACTTC | CSVERVGLAFGETQYF
TRBJ1-6 | TRBV29-1 | - | - | TGCAGCGTTCAGAGGGGGGCTAATTCACCCCTCCACTTT | CSVQRGANSPLHF
TRBJ2-5 | TRBV9 | - | TRBD1 | TGTGCCAGCAGCCGATCGACAGGGTTCGAGACCCAGTACTTC | CASSRSTGFETQYF
TRBJ2-1 | TRBV20-1 | few | - | TGCAGTGCCTCCCTCAACAGGTACAATGAGCAGTTCTTC | CSASLNRYNEQFF
TRBJ2-7 | TRBV12-3/TRBV12-4 | many | - | TGTGCCAGCATCCTGACAGGGAGGTCCTACGAGCAGTACTTC | CASILTGRSYEQYF
TRBJ2-3 | TRBV20-1 | many | - | TGCAGTGCTACGAGGGATACGCAGTATTTT | CSATRDTQYF
TRBJ2-7 | TRBV28 | - | - | TGTGCCAAACGGAACGGGGCCTACGAGCAGTACTTC | CAKRNGAYEQYF
TRBJ2-5 | TRBV5-1 | - | - | TGCGCCAGCTTTGCCTCCACCCAAGAGACCCAGTACTTC | CASFASTQETQYF
TRBJ2-1 | TRBV6-2/TRBV6-3 | few | - | TGTGCCAGCAGTTGGGACTCCGTGGTCAATGAGCAGTTCTTC | CASSWDSVVNEQFF
TRBJ2-1 | TRBV7-2 | - | TRBD1 | TGTGCCAGCAGCGATTACAGGGGGTACAATGAGCAGTTCTTC | CASSDYRGYNEQFF
TRBJ1-1 | TRBV5-4 | - | - | TGTGCCAGCAGCTACCCAAGGGGGGCCCAGGGTACTGAAGCTTTCTTT | CASSYPRGAQGTEAFF
TRBJ1-6 | TRBV9 | many | - | TGTGCCAGCAGCGTAGGATCTGCCGGTGGGGACCTATCCTTTAACTCACCCCTCCACTTT | CASSVGSAGGDLSFNSPLHF
TRBJ1-5 | TRBV7-6 | once | - | TGTGCCAGCAGCTTACAACCCCAAACTGGACAAGGCGCGAATCAGCCCCAGCATTTT | CASSLQPQTGQGANQPQHF
TRBJ2-7 | TRBV20-1 | - | TRBD1 | TGCAGTGCTTTTAGGACAGGGCAGTGGCCCGAGCAGTACTTC | CSAFRTGQWPEQYF
TRBJ2-4 | TRBV7-2 | - | - | TGTGCCAGCAGCTCCCATTCAGTTGGATTAGCCAAAAACATTCAGTACTTC | CASSSHSVGLAKNIQYF
TRBJ1-1 | TRBV29-1 | many | - | TGCAGCGTTACCCGGGGGGGCACTGAAGCTTTCTTT | CSVTRGGTEAFF
TRBJ2-3 | TRBV20-1 | few | TRBD1 | TGCAGTGCTACCCGGACAGGGACAGATACGCAGTATTTT | CSATRTGTDTQYF
TRBJ2-1 | TRBV2 | - | - | TGTGCCAGCAGTGAACACCAGTACAATGAGCAGTTCTTC | CASSEHQYNEQFF
TRBJ1-1 | TRBV20-1 | - | TRBD1 | TGCAGTGCTGTTAGGGGGCCGGTCCCCCCTTTCTTT | CSAVRGPVPPFF
TRBJ2-1 | TRBV5-1 | many | - | TGCGCCAGCAGCTCCAGCCGGGACTTCTCCTACAATGAGCAGTTCTTC | CASSSSRDFSYNEQFF
TRBJ1-1 | TRBV11-2 | - | TRBD1 | TGTGCCAGCAGCTCCCCCCGACAGGGGCGAGCTTTCTTT | CASSSPRQGRAFF
TRBJ2-5 | TRBV4-2 | - | - | TGTGCCAGCAGCCAAGATCGCGGGGACCAAGAGACCCAGTACTTC | CASSQDRGDQETQYF
TRBJ2-5 | TRBV20-1 | few | TRBD1 | TGCAGTGCTAGAGGTCCGAACAGGGGGCAAGAGACCCAGTACTTC | CSARGPNRGQETQYF
TRBJ2-5 | TRBV11-2 | - | - | TGTGCCAGCAGCCCTCGGTTGACCCAGTACTTC | CASSPRLTQYF